This is a list of T cell receptor beta chains from one sample in a study of CD8+CD57+ T cells in acquired aplastic anemia. In TCRdb, the reads were re-called with MiXCR into one record per CDR3 protein. The repertoire holds 150,000 to 200,000 distinct CDR3 sequences, with about three fifths as singletons. Input material: sorted CD4+, CD8+, or CD8+CD57+ T cells (not recorded which) from PBMCs. These TCRs come from a human donor in good health. CDR3s include the opening cysteine and the closing phenylalanine or tryptophan. Fields, in order: V gene, J gene, D gene, clone size, CDR3 length, CDR3 DNA, CDR3 protein. A D gene is named only where the DNA matches it firmly. Part of the rows lack a size; the others show once, few, many or a class for expanded clones.

>TRBV7-2|TRBJ2-3|TRBD2|.|17
TGTGCCAGCAGCTTAGGGGCGGGAGGGCCGGGCACAGATACGCAGTATTTT
CASSLGAGGPGTDTQYF
>TRBV10-1|TRBJ2-1|.|.|15
TGCGCCAGCAGTGGGGGATCGGGCTCCTACAATGAGCAGTTCTTC
CASSGGSGSYNEQFF
>TRBV4-3|TRBJ1-3|.|.|15
TGCGCCAGCAGCCAAGACGGATCCTATGGAAACACCATATATTTT
CASSQDGSYGNTIYF
>TRBV11-2|TRBJ2-5|.|.|14
TGTGCCAGCAGCTCACCCGACTACCAAGAGACCCAGTACTTC
CASSSPDYQETQYF
>TRBV7-9|TRBJ2-4|.|many|18
TGTGCCAGCAGCCTAGGGTGGGCCTTCCTCGGAGCCAAAAACATTCAGTACTTC
CASSLGWAFLGAKNIQYF
>TRBV20-1|TRBJ1-4|TRBD1|.|13
TGCAGTGCTATGACAGGGGGCTATGAAAAACTGTTTTTT
CSAMTGGYEKLFF
>TRBV20-1|TRBJ1-5|.|.|14
TGCAGTGCTGACCAGGTGGGGGGGGGTCAGCCCCAGCATTTT
CSADQVGGGQPQHF
>TRBV5-1|TRBJ2-5|.|.|12
TGCGCCAGCAGCTCCCAGCAAGAGACCCAGTACTTC
CASSSQQETQYF
>TRBV24-1|TRBJ1-5|.|many|15
TGTGCCACCAGTGATCACAGGTATAGCAATCAGCCCCAGCATTTT
CATSDHRYSNQPQHF
>TRBV25-1|TRBJ1-1|.|.|13
TGTGCCAGCAGAGATTTGCCCAACACTGAAGCTTTCTTT
CASRDLPNTEAFF
>TRBV19|TRBJ2-5|TRBD2|.|14
TGTGCCAGTAGGCGACTAGCGGGCCAAGAGACCCAGTACTTC
CASRRLAGQETQYF
>TRBV7-9|TRBJ1-2|.|.|16
TGTGCCAGCAGCTTAGAAGGGTCCAGGGCCAACTATGGCTACACCTTC
CASSLEGSRANYGYTF
>TRBV6-1|TRBJ1-6|.|.|13
TGTGCCACTGTGACTGCGTATAATTCACCCCTCCACTTT
CATVTAYNSPLHF
>TRBV28|TRBJ1-2|TRBD1|few|16
TGTGCCAGCAGTCCCATACGGGACAGGGGACAGGATGGCTACACCTTC
CASSPIRDRGQDGYTF
>TRBV6-5|TRBJ1-5|.|many|14
TGTGCCAGCAGCCTTGGAGGGCGGAATCAGCCCCAGCATTTT
CASSLGGRNQPQHF
>TRBV7-9|TRBJ1-2|.|few|13
TGTGCCAGCAGCTTACTATCGGGGTATGGCTACACCTTC
CASSLLSGYGYTF
>TRBV2|TRBJ2-1|.|.|11
TGTGCCAGCCATCGGGGAAATGAGCAGTTCTTC
CASHRGNEQFF
>TRBV9|TRBJ2-3|TRBD1|.|13
TGTGCCAGCAGTGCCAGGGGGACAGATACGCAGTATTTT
CASSARGTDTQYF
>TRBV6-5|TRBJ1-2|.|many|15
TGTGCCAGCAGTTACTCGAAAGTCGGGGCGGACGGCTACACCTTC
CASSYSKVGADGYTF
>TRBV5-1|TRBJ1-6|.|.|13
TGCGCCAGCAGCTTGGACAGGCAATCACCCCTCCACTTT
CASSLDRQSPLHF
>TRBV12-3/TRBV12-4|TRBJ2-2|.|many|13
TGTGCCAGCAGTGGCCGTGGTACCGGGGAGCTGTTTTTT
CASSGRGTGELFF
>TRBV7-9|TRBJ2-3|TRBD2|many|17
TGTGCCAGCAGCTTAGAGGGGACTAGCGGGAGTTGGGATACGCAGTATTTT
CASSLEGTSGSWDTQYF
>TRBV29-1|TRBJ2-7|TRBD1|.|14
TGCAGCGTTGTAGGACAGGAGTACCCCTACGAGCAGTACTTC
CSVVGQEYPYEQYF
>TRBV6-2/TRBV6-3|TRBJ2-1|TRBD2|many|16
TGTGCCAGCAGTTATCTGTCTAGCGGACGCTACAATGAGCAGTTCTTC
CASSYLSSGRYNEQFF
>TRBV30|TRBJ1-1|.|many|11
TGTGCCTGGGTGGGAAACACTGAAGCTTTCTTT
CAWVGNTEAFF
>TRBV6-1|TRBJ1-2|.|.|14
TGTGCCAGCACCACCACGGAGATGGCGAGCGGCTACACCTTC
CASTTTEMASGYTF
>TRBV19|TRBJ1-5|TRBD1|.|17
TGTGCCAGTAGTACCGCGACAGGGGGCCAAGGGCACCAGCCCCAGCATTTT
CASSTATGGQGHQPQHF
>TRBV10-3|TRBJ2-3|TRBD1|.|16
TGTGCCATCAGTGAAGGGACAGGGGCTCTTTTGGATACGCAGTATTTT
CAISEGTGALLDTQYF
>TRBV11-3|TRBJ2-1|TRBD2|many|16
TGTGCCAGCAGCTTGGAAGGGACTAGCGGGGCGAATGAGCAGTTCTTC
CASSLEGTSGANEQFF
>TRBV20-1|TRBJ2-3|.|.|12
TGCAGTGCAGGGGGAAACACAGATACGCAGTATTTT
CSAGGNTDTQYF
>TRBV7-2|TRBJ2-5|.|.|11
TGTGCCAGCAGCGATGTAGAGACCCAGTACTTC
CASSDVETQYF
>TRBV20-1|TRBJ2-7|.|.|17
TGCAGTGCTAGAGATCGTCTAGGGGCAGGGTTCTCCTACGAGCAGTACTTC
CSARDRLGAGFSYEQYF
>TRBV10-3|TRBJ2-1|.|.|12
TGTGCCGCGACCGATGGAGCGGTTGAGCAGTTCTTC
CAATDGAVEQFF
>TRBV19|TRBJ1-4|.|.|15
TGTGCCAGTAGTCCCCCGGGACAAAGGAATGAAAAACTGTTTTTT
CASSPPGQRNEKLFF
>TRBV6-1|TRBJ1-5|.|many|15
TGTGCCAGCAGTGGACCATCAGGGAAACAGCAGCCCCAGCATTTT
CASSGPSGKQQPQHF
>TRBV20-1|TRBJ2-7|TRBD1|.|13
TGCAGTGTTGGGGGACAGGGCCATCACGAGCAGTACTTC
CSVGGQGHHEQYF
>TRBV20-1|TRBJ1-5|.|.|13
TGCAGTGCCATTGGACTGATCAATCAGCCCCAGCATTTT
CSAIGLINQPQHF
>TRBV2|TRBJ2-7|.|many|14
TGTGCCAGCAGTCCCCACCGGGACATCTACGAGCAGTACTTC
CASSPHRDIYEQYF
>TRBV20-1|TRBJ2-7|.|.|14
TGCAGTGCTGGGGCTCAGGGACCGCTGGACGAGCAGTACTTC
CSAGAQGPLDEQYF
>TRBV2|TRBJ1-1|.|.|14
TGTGCCAGCAGAGATGGCGTGGTGAACACTGAAGCTTTCTTT
CASRDGVVNTEAFF
>TRBV19|TRBJ2-6|.|.|15
TGTGCCAGTAACAGGGGGGGACCTGGGGCCAACGTCCTGACTTTC
CASNRGGPGANVLTF
>TRBV9|TRBJ2-7|TRBD2|.|16
TGTGCCAGCAGCGTCTATCCTAGCGGGAGGCTCTACGAGCAGTACTTC
CASSVYPSGRLYEQYF